A selection of T cell receptor beta chains follows, all from one sample in a study of blood T cell repertoires in COVID-19. Clones were sequenced by immunoSEQ multiplex PCR, and TCRdb holds only the in-frame ones, with some missing. The sample has over 250,000 clones, around 89% seen once; the top ten hold roughly 9%. The sequencing sample was made of PBMCs or T cells enriched from blood (not recorded which). These receptors originate from a man aged 35-49 years who had recovered from COVID-19. The CDR3 runs from the conserved cysteine through the conserved F or W. The D gene is left open where the match is weak. For some rows the clone size is stated as once, few or many, or as a class when expanded; others skip it.

j_gene: TRBJ1-4
d_gene: TRBD1
len: 14
abundance: .
v_gene: TRBV19
CDR3nt: TGTGCCAGTAGTGTCCAGGGGGGAAATGAAAAACTGTTTTTT
CDR3aa: CASSVQGGNEKLFF

j_gene: TRBJ2-6
d_gene: .
len: 13
abundance: .
v_gene: TRBV3-1/TRBV3-2
CDR3nt: TGTGCCAGCAGCCAACCACCCGGGTACTTCCTGACTTTC
CDR3aa: CASSQPPGYFLTF

j_gene: TRBJ1-4
d_gene: .
len: 14
abundance: .
v_gene: TRBV14
CDR3nt: TGTGCCAGCAGCCAGCTTGTCGCGGGGGAAAAACTGTTTTTT
CDR3aa: CASSQLVAGEKLFF

j_gene: TRBJ2-3
d_gene: TRBD2
len: 15
abundance: .
v_gene: TRBV4-3
CDR3nt: TGCGCCAGCAGCCCCATAGCGGGTCACACAGATACGCAGTATTTT
CDR3aa: CASSPIAGHTDTQYF

j_gene: TRBJ2-1
d_gene: .
len: 15
abundance: .
v_gene: TRBV14
CDR3nt: TGTGCCAGCAGCCAAGTTCTGATTTTAGTAAATGAGCAGTTCTTC
CDR3aa: CASSQVLILVNEQFF

j_gene: TRBJ1-1
d_gene: .
len: 13
abundance: .
v_gene: TRBV30
CDR3nt: TGTGCCTGGAGGCCAGGGATGAACACTGAAGCTTTCTTT
CDR3aa: CAWRPGMNTEAFF

j_gene: TRBJ2-7
d_gene: TRBD2
len: 17
abundance: .
v_gene: TRBV11-3
CDR3nt: TGTGCCAGCAGCTTAAGTCTGCGACTAGCGGTCTCCTACGAGCAGTACTTC
CDR3aa: CASSLSLRLAVSYEQYF

j_gene: TRBJ2-7
d_gene: TRBD1
len: 14
abundance: .
v_gene: TRBV5-1
CDR3nt: TGCGCCAGCAGCGGACAGGGGCTCAACTACGAGCAGTACTTC
CDR3aa: CASSGQGLNYEQYF

j_gene: TRBJ1-5
d_gene: .
len: 14
abundance: .
v_gene: TRBV4-2
CDR3nt: TGTGCCAGCAGCCACAGTTCGGGGTCTCAGCCCCAGCATTTT
CDR3aa: CASSHSSGSQPQHF

j_gene: TRBJ1-2
d_gene: .
len: 19
abundance: .
v_gene: TRBV21-1
CDR3nt: TGTGCCAGCAGCCCTTGGGAGGTATGGGTGGGCTTCCTTCCTTATGGCTACACCTTC
CDR3aa: CASSPWEVWVGFLPYGYTF

j_gene: TRBJ2-1
d_gene: .
len: 15
abundance: .
v_gene: TRBV7-3
CDR3nt: TGTGCCAGCAGTAGGGCCGCGGGCTCCTACAATGAGCAGTTCTTC
CDR3aa: CASSRAAGSYNEQFF

j_gene: TRBJ1-2
d_gene: TRBD1
len: 14
abundance: .
v_gene: TRBV28
CDR3nt: TGTGCCAGCAGGATAAGGGGGCCCGGCTATGGCTACACCTTC
CDR3aa: CASRIRGPGYGYTF

j_gene: TRBJ2-5
d_gene: TRBD1
len: 14
abundance: .
v_gene: TRBV6-5
CDR3nt: TGTGCCAGCACGGGGCAGGGGGTACAAGAGACCCAGTACTTC
CDR3aa: CASTGQGVQETQYF

j_gene: TRBJ1-2
d_gene: .
len: 14
abundance: .
v_gene: TRBV6-1
CDR3nt: TGTGCCAGCAGTGAAGTTCGTACAGCTTATGGCTACACCTTC
CDR3aa: CASSEVRTAYGYTF

j_gene: TRBJ2-3
d_gene: .
len: 17
abundance: .
v_gene: TRBV9
CDR3nt: TGTGCCAGCAGCGTAGCAATTAGCGCGAGTCACACAGATACGCAGTATTTT
CDR3aa: CASSVAISASHTDTQYF

j_gene: TRBJ1-3
d_gene: .
len: 15
abundance: .
v_gene: TRBV18
CDR3nt: TGTGCCAGCTCACCATCTACAGAGCCTAGAAACACCATATATTTT
CDR3aa: CASSPSTEPRNTIYF

j_gene: TRBJ2-1
d_gene: .
len: 15
abundance: .
v_gene: TRBV7-9
CDR3nt: TGTGCCAGCAGCCGATGGGACACGACCGGCGATGAGCAGTTCTTC
CDR3aa: CASSRWDTTGDEQFF

j_gene: TRBJ2-4
d_gene: .
len: 15
abundance: once
v_gene: TRBV18
CDR3nt: TGTGCCAGCTCACCAAGGGGTGAGACCAAAAACATTCAGTACTTC
CDR3aa: CASSPRGETKNIQYF

j_gene: TRBJ2-3
d_gene: TRBD2
len: 17
abundance: .
v_gene: TRBV4-2
CDR3nt: TGTGCCAGCAGCCGCGCTCGACTAGCGGGGGGGGCAGATACGCAGTATTTT
CDR3aa: CASSRARLAGGADTQYF

j_gene: TRBJ1-2
d_gene: TRBD1
len: 13
abundance: .
v_gene: TRBV7-2
CDR3nt: TGTGCCAGCAGCGTGACCCGACAGGGCGGCTACACCTTC
CDR3aa: CASSVTRQGGYTF

j_gene: TRBJ2-1
d_gene: TRBD2
len: 23
abundance: .
v_gene: TRBV12-5
CDR3nt: TGTGCTAGTGGTCAAAAAACACTGCGACTAGCGGGAGAGAAATCCCTCTCCGGGTATGAGCAGTTCTTC
CDR3aa: CASGQKTLRLAGEKSLSGYEQFF

j_gene: TRBJ2-7
d_gene: .
len: 13
abundance: .
v_gene: TRBV18
CDR3nt: TGTGCCAGCTCACGACAGGAAACCTACGAGCAGTACTTC
CDR3aa: CASSRQETYEQYF

j_gene: TRBJ1-2
d_gene: TRBD1
len: 15
abundance: .
v_gene: TRBV6-1
CDR3nt: TGTGCCAGCAGTGAACCCGGGACAGGGAACTATGGCTACACCTTC
CDR3aa: CASSEPGTGNYGYTF

j_gene: TRBJ1-5
d_gene: TRBD1
len: 15
abundance: .
v_gene: TRBV7-9
CDR3nt: TGTGCCAGCAGCCCAGGGGGGTTTGGCAATCAGCCCCAGCATTTT
CDR3aa: CASSPGGFGNQPQHF

j_gene: TRBJ1-2
d_gene: TRBD1
len: 16
abundance: once
v_gene: TRBV7-6
CDR3nt: TGTGCCAGCAGCTTGGGCCGGGACAGGATAGACTATGGCTACACCTTC
CDR3aa: CASSLGRDRIDYGYTF

j_gene: TRBJ1-3
d_gene: .
len: 15
abundance: few
v_gene: TRBV1
CDR3nt: TGCACCAGCAGCCAAGATGGACACTCTGGAAACACCATATATTTT
CDR3aa: CTSSQDGHSGNTIYF

j_gene: TRBJ2-7
d_gene: TRBD2
len: 16
abundance: .
v_gene: TRBV4-3
CDR3nt: TGCGCCAGCAGCCCAGGACTAGCGGGACCCCCCTGGGAGCAGTACTTC
CDR3aa: CASSPGLAGPPWEQYF

j_gene: TRBJ2-1
d_gene: TRBD1
len: 15
abundance: .
v_gene: TRBV28
CDR3nt: TGTGCCAGCAGACCCGGGACAGCAGGGGTCAATGAGCAGTTCTTC
CDR3aa: CASRPGTAGVNEQFF

j_gene: TRBJ2-1
d_gene: TRBD1
len: 14
abundance: .
v_gene: TRBV25-1
CDR3nt: TGTGCCAGCAGAGGGACAGGGGGTCCAGGGTGGCAGTTCTTC
CDR3aa: CASRGTGGPGWQFF

j_gene: TRBJ1-4
d_gene: TRBD1
len: 17
abundance: .
v_gene: TRBV7-2
CDR3nt: TGTGCCAGCAGCAGGGGGCAGGGACGGGAAACTAATGAAAAACTGTTTTTT
CDR3aa: CASSRGQGRETNEKLFF

j_gene: TRBJ2-1
d_gene: TRBD2
len: 14
abundance: .
v_gene: TRBV27
CDR3nt: TGTGCCAGCAGCCCGGGACTAGCGGGGGGGTCGTGGTTCTTC
CDR3aa: CASSPGLAGGSWFF

j_gene: TRBJ2-1
d_gene: TRBD2
len: 16
abundance: once
v_gene: TRBV11-2
CDR3nt: TGTGCCAGCAGCTTTCAGGCGGGAGGAGAGTGGAATGAGCAGTTCTTC
CDR3aa: CASSFQAGGEWNEQFF

j_gene: TRBJ1-6
d_gene: TRBD1
len: 14
abundance: .
v_gene: TRBV6-1
CDR3nt: TGTGCCAGCAGTGAGGACAGGGTTATTTCACCCCTCCACTTT
CDR3aa: CASSEDRVISPLHF

j_gene: TRBJ1-5
d_gene: .
len: 15
abundance: .
v_gene: TRBV6-6
CDR3nt: TGTGCCAGCAGCCGCGGGGGCGAGGCCAATCAGCCCCAGCATTTT
CDR3aa: CASSRGGEANQPQHF

j_gene: TRBJ1-1
d_gene: TRBD1
len: 13
abundance: .
v_gene: TRBV10-2
CDR3nt: TGCGCCAGCACGTGGACAGGGGACACTGAAGCTTTCTTT
CDR3aa: CASTWTGDTEAFF

j_gene: TRBJ1-1
d_gene: .
len: 13
abundance: .
v_gene: TRBV11-3
CDR3nt: TGTGCCAGCAGCTTAGCCAGGGACACTGAAGCTTTCTTT
CDR3aa: CASSLARDTEAFF

j_gene: TRBJ1-1
d_gene: TRBD1
len: 15
abundance: .
v_gene: TRBV7-2
CDR3nt: TGTGCCAGCAGCTTAGCGGGGACAGTGAACACTGAAGCTTTCTTT
CDR3aa: CASSLAGTVNTEAFF

j_gene: TRBJ1-4
d_gene: TRBD1
len: 14
abundance: .
v_gene: TRBV7-9
CDR3nt: TGTGCCAGCAGCTTTCCTCCGGGACAGGGTCAACTGTTTTTT
CDR3aa: CASSFPPGQGQLFF

j_gene: TRBJ2-3
d_gene: .
len: 14
abundance: .
v_gene: TRBV6-5
CDR3nt: TGTGCCAGCAGGCTCTCGCTAGCATCAGATACGCAGTATTTT
CDR3aa: CASRLSLASDTQYF

j_gene: TRBJ2-2
d_gene: .
len: 18
abundance: .
v_gene: TRBV5-1
CDR3nt: TGCGCCAGCAGCTTGGAAGGACGCGCTCAGGGGAACACCGGGGAGCTGTTTTTT
CDR3aa: CASSLEGRAQGNTGELFF

j_gene: TRBJ2-7
d_gene: TRBD1
len: 15
abundance: .
v_gene: TRBV27
CDR3nt: TGTGCCAGCAGACTCATCCCGGGACAGGGCTACGAGCAGTACTTC
CDR3aa: CASRLIPGQGYEQYF

j_gene: TRBJ1-1
d_gene: .
len: 13
abundance: .
v_gene: TRBV14
CDR3nt: TGTGCCAGCAGCCAAGTTGGCCACACTGAAGCTTTCTTT
CDR3aa: CASSQVGHTEAFF

j_gene: TRBJ1-2
d_gene: .
len: 16
abundance: .
v_gene: TRBV6-2/TRBV6-3
CDR3nt: TGTGCCAGCAGTTACTCCGGCGAGCGCTTGGTGGGTGGCTACACCTTC
CDR3aa: CASSYSGERLVGGYTF

j_gene: TRBJ2-5
d_gene: TRBD2
len: 14
abundance: .
v_gene: TRBV19
CDR3nt: TGTGCCAGTAGTATGACTAGCGGGGTGGAGACCCAGTACTTC
CDR3aa: CASSMTSGVETQYF

j_gene: TRBJ2-5
d_gene: TRBD2
len: 15
abundance: .
v_gene: TRBV7-7
CDR3nt: TGTGCTAGCAGCTTCACTAGCGGGGGCCAAGAGACCCAGTACTTC
CDR3aa: CASSFTSGGQETQYF